This T cell receptor beta chain was documented in a study of CD8+ T cells in alopecia areata. Looking at the study overall: Treated patients took oral tofacitinib at 5 to 10 mg twice daily. The percentage of affected scalp area served as the score of severity for treated patients. Broader study findings: Normal skin's resident alphabeta T cells are also sequenced in scalp samples. TCRs were shared less clearly across patients than in mice, possibly for HLA-related reasons.

Investigators isolated RNA and reverse transcribed it into cDNA to act as the sequencing template. Sequenced by immunoSEQ multiplex PCR; TCRdb stores in-frame clones only, minus some. The table shows more than 110,000 clones, with 54% occurring only once. With regard to this clone: Antigen: not known.

Trimming stripped 4 bases from V and 5 bases from J, with 14 bases between. Germline V CDR1 and CDR2: MGHDK, SYGVNS. This CDR3 contains 15 residues. Treatment indicated: oral pan-JAK inhibitor, 5-10 mg twice daily. The chain joins TRBV25-1 to TRBJ2-2, with D tentatively TRBD1 (6 bases). The source was CD8+ T cells sorted from blood, collected at week 4, from a patient treated with tofacitinib. This TCR was sampled from a human donor with alopecia areata. CDR3 amino acids: CASSGVAGATGELFF. The CDR3 DNA reads TGTGCCAGCAGTGGGGTGGCAGGGGCAACCGGGGAGCTGTTTTTT.